This T cell receptor (beta chain) emerged from a study of identical twins. TCRdb reanalysed the 5' RACE reads using MiXCR and keeps one entry per CDR3 protein. The table records hundreds of thousands of distinct CDR3 sequences, 5.5% to 7.5% of them present only once. In its sample, this clonotype was seen a few times. The CDR3 is 15 amino acids. Germline CDR1 SNHLY, CDR2 FYNNEI. J was trimmed by 9 bases and V by 4 bases; bases with no gene match: 12. The clonotype comes from a young man in good health. V usage is TRBV2 and J usage is TRBJ2-3, with 8 bases that match TRBD1. Sequenced input: naive T cells sorted from blood. The DNA of the CDR3 is TGTGCCAGCAGTGCCCCGGGACAGGCGCTATTCACGCAGTATTTT. It encodes CASSAPGQALFTQYF.